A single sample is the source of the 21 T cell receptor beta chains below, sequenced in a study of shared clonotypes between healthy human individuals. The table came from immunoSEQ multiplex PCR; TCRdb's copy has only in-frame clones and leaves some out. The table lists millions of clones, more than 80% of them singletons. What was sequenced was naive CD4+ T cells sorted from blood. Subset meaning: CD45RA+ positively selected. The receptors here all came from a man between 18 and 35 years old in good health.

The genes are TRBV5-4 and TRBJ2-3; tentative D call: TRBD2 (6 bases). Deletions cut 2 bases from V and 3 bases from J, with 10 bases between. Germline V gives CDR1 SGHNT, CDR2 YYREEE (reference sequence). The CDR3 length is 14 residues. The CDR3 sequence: CASSFGGETDTQYF. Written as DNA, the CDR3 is TGTGCCAGCAGCTTTGGCGGGGAAACAGATACGCAGTATTTT.

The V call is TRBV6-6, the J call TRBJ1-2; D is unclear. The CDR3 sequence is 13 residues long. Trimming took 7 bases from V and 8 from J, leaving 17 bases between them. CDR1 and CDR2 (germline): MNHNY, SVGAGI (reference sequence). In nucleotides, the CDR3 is TGTGCCAGCACCTCGCAGAAGTGGGTAGGCTACACCTTC. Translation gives CASTSQKWVGYTF.

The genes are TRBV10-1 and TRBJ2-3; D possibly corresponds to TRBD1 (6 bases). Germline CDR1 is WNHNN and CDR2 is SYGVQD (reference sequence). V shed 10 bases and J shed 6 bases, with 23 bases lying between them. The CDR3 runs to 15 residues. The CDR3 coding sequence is TGCGCCACCCTGAATATTACAGGGCGCCAGGATACGCAGTATTTT. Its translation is CATLNITGRQDTQYF.

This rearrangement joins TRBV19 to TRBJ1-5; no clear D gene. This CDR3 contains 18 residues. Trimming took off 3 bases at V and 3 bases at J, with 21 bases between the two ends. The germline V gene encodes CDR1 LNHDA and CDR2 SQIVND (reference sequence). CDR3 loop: CASSILDSRTVFNQPQHF. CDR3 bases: TGTGCCAGTAGTATTCTAGATTCCCGAACAGTGTTCAATCAGCCCCAGCATTTT.

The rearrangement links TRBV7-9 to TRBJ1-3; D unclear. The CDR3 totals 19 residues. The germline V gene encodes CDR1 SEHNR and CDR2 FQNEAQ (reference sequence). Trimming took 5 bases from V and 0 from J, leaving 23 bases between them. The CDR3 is CASSPANSGLPDSGNTIYF. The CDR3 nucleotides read TGTGCCAGCAGCCCGGCAAACTCTGGACTGCCCGACTCTGGAAACACCATATATTTT.

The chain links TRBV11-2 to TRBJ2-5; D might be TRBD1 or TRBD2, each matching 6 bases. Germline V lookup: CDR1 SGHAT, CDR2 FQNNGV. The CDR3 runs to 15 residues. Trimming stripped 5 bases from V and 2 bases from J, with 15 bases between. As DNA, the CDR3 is TGTGCCAGCAGCCGAGGGGGTGGAGGGCAAGAGACCCAGTACTTC. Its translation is CASSRGGGGQETQYF.

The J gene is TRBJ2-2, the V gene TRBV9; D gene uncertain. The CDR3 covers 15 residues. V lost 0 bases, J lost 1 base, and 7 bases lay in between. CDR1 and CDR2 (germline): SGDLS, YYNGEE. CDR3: CASSVESRNTGELFF. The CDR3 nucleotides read TGTGCCAGCAGCGTAGAGTCCAGGAACACCGGGGAGCTGTTTTTT. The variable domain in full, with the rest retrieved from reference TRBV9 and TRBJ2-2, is DSGVTQTPKHLITATGQRVTLRCSPRSGDLSVYWYQQSLDQGLQFLIQYYNGEERAKGNILERFSAQQFPDLHSELNLSSLELGDSALYFCASSVESRNTGELFFGEGSRLTVL.

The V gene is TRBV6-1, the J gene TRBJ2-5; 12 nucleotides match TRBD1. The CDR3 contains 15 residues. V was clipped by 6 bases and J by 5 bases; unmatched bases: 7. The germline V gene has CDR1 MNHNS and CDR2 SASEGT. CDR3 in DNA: TGTGCCAGCAGAGGGGGACAGGGGGCTTGGGAGACCCAGTACTTC. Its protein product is CASRGGQGAWETQYF.

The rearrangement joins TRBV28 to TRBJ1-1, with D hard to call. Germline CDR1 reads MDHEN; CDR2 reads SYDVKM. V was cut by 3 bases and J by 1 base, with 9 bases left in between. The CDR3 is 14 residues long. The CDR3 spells CASSFRQTNTEAFF. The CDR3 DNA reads TGTGCCAGCAGTTTTAGGCAGACGAACACTGAAGCTTTCTTT.

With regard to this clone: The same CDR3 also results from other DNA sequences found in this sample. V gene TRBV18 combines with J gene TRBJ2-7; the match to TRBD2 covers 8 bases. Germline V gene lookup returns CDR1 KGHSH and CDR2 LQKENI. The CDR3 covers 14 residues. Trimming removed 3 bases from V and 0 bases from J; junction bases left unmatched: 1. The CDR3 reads CASSPSGSSYEQYF. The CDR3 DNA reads TGTGCCAGCTCACCGAGCGGGAGCTCCTACGAGCAGTACTTC. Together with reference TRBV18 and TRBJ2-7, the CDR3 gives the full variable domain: NAGVMQNPRHLVRRRGQEARLRCSPMKGHSHVYWYRQLPEEGLKFMVYLQKENIIDESGMPKERFSAEFPKEGPSILRIQQVVRGDSAAYFCASSPSGSSYEQYFGPGTRLTVT.

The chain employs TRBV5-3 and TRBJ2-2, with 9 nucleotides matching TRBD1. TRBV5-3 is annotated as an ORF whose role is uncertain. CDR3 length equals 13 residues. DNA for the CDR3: TGTCCCTGCGACAGGGGGGGTACCGGGGAGCTGTTTTTT. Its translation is CPCDRGGTGELFF.

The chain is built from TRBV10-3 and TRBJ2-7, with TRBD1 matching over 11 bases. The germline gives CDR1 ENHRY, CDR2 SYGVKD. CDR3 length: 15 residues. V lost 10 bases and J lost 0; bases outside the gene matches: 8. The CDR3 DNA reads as TGTGCCAGCCAGGGACAGGGGGTGAGCTCCTACGAGCAGTACTTC. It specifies CASQGQGVSSYEQYF.

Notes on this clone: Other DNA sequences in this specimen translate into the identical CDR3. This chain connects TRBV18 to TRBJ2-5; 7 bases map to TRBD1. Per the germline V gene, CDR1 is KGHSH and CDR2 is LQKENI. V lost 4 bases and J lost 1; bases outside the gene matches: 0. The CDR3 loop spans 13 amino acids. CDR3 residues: CASSRQGQETQYF. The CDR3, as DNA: TGTGCCAGCTCACGACAGGGCCAAGAGACCCAGTACTTC.

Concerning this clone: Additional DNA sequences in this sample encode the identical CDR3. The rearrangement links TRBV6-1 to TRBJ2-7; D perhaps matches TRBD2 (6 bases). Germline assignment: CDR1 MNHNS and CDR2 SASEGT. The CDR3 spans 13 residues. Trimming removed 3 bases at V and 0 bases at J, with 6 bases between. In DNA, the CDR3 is TGTGCCAGCAGTGAGGGACTCTCCTACGAGCAGTACTTC. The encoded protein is CASSEGLSYEQYF.

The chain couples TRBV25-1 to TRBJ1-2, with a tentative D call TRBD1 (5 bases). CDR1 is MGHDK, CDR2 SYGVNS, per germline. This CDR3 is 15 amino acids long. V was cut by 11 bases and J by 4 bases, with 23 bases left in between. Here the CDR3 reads CAGLPPGSGVYGYTF. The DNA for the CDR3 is TGTGCCGGCCTCCCCCCAGGGTCCGGCGTCTATGGCTACACCTTC.

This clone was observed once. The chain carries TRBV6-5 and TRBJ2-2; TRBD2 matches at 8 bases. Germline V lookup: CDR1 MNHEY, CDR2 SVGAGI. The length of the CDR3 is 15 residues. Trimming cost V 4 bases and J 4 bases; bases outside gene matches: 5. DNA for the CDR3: TGTGCCAGCAGTTGGACTAGCTCAACCACCGGGGAGCTGTTTTTT. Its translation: CASSWTSSTTGELFF.

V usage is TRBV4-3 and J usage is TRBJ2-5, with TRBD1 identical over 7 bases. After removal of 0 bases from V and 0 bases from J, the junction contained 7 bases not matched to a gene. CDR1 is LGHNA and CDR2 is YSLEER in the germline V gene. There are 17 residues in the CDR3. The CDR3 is CASSQDKGARYQETQYF. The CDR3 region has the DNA TGCGCCAGCAGCCAAGATAAGGGGGCCAGGTACCAAGAGACCCAGTACTTC.

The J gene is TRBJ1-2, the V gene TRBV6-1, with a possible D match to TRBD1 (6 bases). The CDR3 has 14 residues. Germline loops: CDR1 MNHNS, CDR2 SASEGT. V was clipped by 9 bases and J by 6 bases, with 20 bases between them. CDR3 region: CASVRGSIGDGYTF. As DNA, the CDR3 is TGTGCCAGTGTGAGGGGGTCAATCGGGGATGGCTACACCTTC.

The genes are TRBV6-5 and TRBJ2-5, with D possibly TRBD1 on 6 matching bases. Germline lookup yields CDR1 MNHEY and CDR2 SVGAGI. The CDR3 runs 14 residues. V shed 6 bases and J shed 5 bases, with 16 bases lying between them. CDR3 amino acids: CASRRPGDKETQYF. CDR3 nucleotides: TGTGCCAGCAGACGCCCAGGGGATAAGGAGACCCAGTACTTC.

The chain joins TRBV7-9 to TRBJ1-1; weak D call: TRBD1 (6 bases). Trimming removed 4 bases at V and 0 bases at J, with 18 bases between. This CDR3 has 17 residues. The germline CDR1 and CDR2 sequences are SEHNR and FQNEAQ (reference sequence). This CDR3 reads CASSSNYPGQMNTEAFF. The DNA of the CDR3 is TGTGCCAGCAGCTCGAACTACCCAGGACAGATGAACACTGAAGCTTTCTTT. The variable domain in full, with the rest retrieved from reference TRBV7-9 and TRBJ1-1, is DTGVSQNPRHKITKRGQNVTFRCDPISEHNRLYWYRQTLGQGPEFLTYFQNEAQLEKSRLLSDRFSAERPKGSFSTLEIQRTEQGDSAMYLCASSSNYPGQMNTEAFFGQGTRLTVV.

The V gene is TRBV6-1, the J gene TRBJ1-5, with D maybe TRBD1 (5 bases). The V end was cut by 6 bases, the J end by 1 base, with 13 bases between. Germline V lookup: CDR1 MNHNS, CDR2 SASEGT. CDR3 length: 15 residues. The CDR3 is CASSREFGSNQPQHF. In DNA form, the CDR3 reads TGTGCCAGCAGCAGGGAGTTTGGAAGCAATCAGCCCCAGCATTTT.